The T cell receptor beta chain described here comes from a study of blood T cells in healthy people across ages. Details on this clonotype: Its antigen is as yet unknown.

Using a J-beta primer mix together with a sample-barcoded 5' primer, a second PCR was run for about 7 to 12 cycles. Template switching added a 12-random-nucleotide identifier to every cDNA molecule. TCRdb re-called the 5' RACE reads through MiXCR, storing one row per CDR3 protein. This table holds 600,000 to 800,000 distinct CDR3 sequences, around 21% found once. Overall study findings and caveats: Long-lived donors exceeded aged donors in naive CD4+ cells and diversity.

The receptor was derived from a man in his 70s in good health. Sequencing input: blood.

In DNA form, the CDR3 reads TGTGCCATCAGTAGTGGACTAGCGGGCTCCTACGAGCAGTACTTC. Translation gives CAISSGLAGSYEQYF. V and J are TRBV10-3 and TRBJ2-5; 11 nucleotides match TRBD2. TRBJ2-7 matches the DNA end more closely, so the J call is doubtful. CDR1 is ENHRY, CDR2 SYGVKD, per germline. CDR3 size: 15 residues.